Listed below are T cell receptor beta chains from one sample, sequenced in a study of graft-versus-host responses after intestinal transplantation. The protocol was immunoSEQ multiplex PCR, while the TCRdb copy is restricted to in-frame clones and leaves out a portion. Altogether tens of thousands of clones are present, under 90% being singletons, with the ten largest covering around 0.11%. Antigen specificity for these receptors is unknown. The sample in question was unstimulated CD4+ T cells sorted from spleen or lymph node cells, obtained before intestinal transplant. The receptors stem from a human donor who received an intestinal transplant. Both conserved end residues are part of each CDR3. A D gene is named only where the DNA matches it firmly. Where a row states a size, it is once, few, many or the class of an expanded clone; other rows omit it.

>TRBD1|TRBJ1-6|TRBV7-2|NA
CASRGQSSYNSPLHF
TGTGCCAGCAGGGGACAGAGCTCCTATAATTCACCCCTCCACTTT
>NA|TRBJ2-5|TRBV5-5|NA
CASSLLGGEVRAEETQYF
TGTGCCAGCAGCTTGTTAGGCGGGGAAGTTCGGGCTGAAGAGACCCAGTACTTC
>NA|TRBJ2-1|TRBV7-3|NA
CASSLEGTYNEQFF
TGTGCCAGCAGCTTAGAGGGAACTTACAATGAGCAGTTCTTC
>NA|TRBJ1-2|TRBV29-1|NA
CSVGNSGVSTYGYTF
TGCAGCGTCGGTAATTCAGGGGTTTCTACCTATGGCTACACCTTC
>NA|TRBJ2-2|TRBV18|NA
CATRGAPNTGELFF
TGTGCCACCCGGGGGGCACCGAACACCGGGGAGCTGTTTTTT
>NA|TRBJ2-7|TRBV7-6|NA
CASSFGAGASPYEQYF
TGTGCCAGCAGCTTCGGTGCGGGGGCGAGCCCCTACGAGCAGTACTTC
>NA|TRBJ1-2|TRBV29-1|once
CSDGHWGGLLSGYTF
TGCAGCGACGGACATTGGGGAGGCCTGTTGAGTGGCTACACCTTC
>TRBD1|TRBJ2-7|TRBV18|once
CASSTTGQSYEQYF
TGTGCCAGCTCAACAACGGGACAGTCCTACGAGCAGTACTTC
>NA|TRBJ1-2|TRBV6-6|NA
CASTKRTANYGYTF
TGTGCCAGCACCAAAAGGACAGCTAACTATGGCTACACCTTC
>TRBD1|TRBJ2-1|TRBV10-2|NA
CASSGDRDNEQFF
TGCGCCAGCAGTGGGGACAGAGACAATGAGCAGTTCTTC
>TRBD2|TRBJ2-5|TRBV6-1|few
CATGRGWETQYF
TGTGCCACAGGGAGGGGATGGGAGACCCAGTACTTC
>NA|TRBJ2-3|TRBV4-2|NA
CASSQDYLDTQYF
TGTGCCAGCAGCCAGGACTATTTAGATACGCAGTATTTT
>TRBD2|TRBJ2-7|TRBV4-1|NA
CASSQVPKGGGAYEQYF
TGCGCCAGCAGCCAGGTCCCGAAGGGCGGGGGGGCCTACGAGCAGTACTTC
>TRBD1|TRBJ1-2|TRBV6-5|few
CASSPTGAANYGYTF
TGTGCCAGCAGTCCGACAGGGGCAGCTAACTATGGCTACACCTTC
>TRBD1|TRBJ1-1|TRBV5-1|NA
CASSAQGGNTEAFF
TGCGCCAGCAGCGCCCAGGGGGGAAACACTGAAGCTTTCTTT
>NA|TRBJ2-3|TRBV7-2|NA
CASSLVVRSGGTDTQYF
TGTGCCAGCAGCTTAGTTGTTCGGTCGGGGGGCACAGATACGCAGTATTTT
>TRBD1|TRBJ1-2|TRBV7-9|NA
CASSFNGDRVVYTF
TGTGCCAGCAGCTTCAATGGGGACAGGGTTGTCTACACCTTC
>TRBD1|TRBJ1-5|TRBV19|NA
CASSPGTGVGGNQPQHF
TGTGCCAGTAGCCCCGGGACAGGGGTTGGAGGCAATCAGCCCCAGCATTTT
>TRBD2|TRBJ2-7|TRBV7-2|once
CASTPGGAAVEQYF
TGTGCCAGCACCCCCGGGGGGGCGGCGGTCGAGCAGTACTTC
>TRBD1|TRBJ1-6|TRBV7-6|NA
CASSFTAPGQGSSPLHF
TGTGCCAGCAGCTTTACCGCCCCCGGACAGGGGTCTTCACCCCTCCACTTT
>NA|TRBJ1-2|TRBV27|NA
CASSFQGRGYTF
TGTGCCAGCAGTTTTCAGGGTCGGGGCTACACCTTC
>NA|TRBJ2-5|TRBV7-2|NA
CASSLGQQETQYF
TGTGCCAGCAGCTTAGGGCAGCAAGAGACCCAGTACTTC
>TRBD1|TRBJ2-4|TRBV19|NA
CASSTSPTGQGKNIQYF
TGTGCCAGTAGTACCTCACCGACAGGGCAGGGCAAAAACATTCAGTACTTC
>NA|TRBJ1-1|TRBV18|NA
CASSPMGRGNTEAFF
TGTGCCAGCTCACCCATGGGCCGGGGGAACACTGAAGCTTTCTTT
>NA|TRBJ2-5|TRBV5-6|NA
CASSFQGFQETQYF
TGTGCCAGCAGCTTTCAGGGCTTCCAAGAGACCCAGTACTTC
>TRBD1|TRBJ1-1|TRBV10-3|NA
CAISAGQGGPEAFF
TGTGCCATCAGCGCGGGACAGGGGGGTCCTGAAGCTTTCTTT
>TRBD1|TRBJ1-6|TRBV6-5|NA
CASRRDRPSPLHF
TGTGCCAGCCGCCGGGACAGACCTTCACCCCTCCACTTT
>NA|TRBJ1-2|TRBV18|NA
CASSPNRDTYGYTF
TGTGCCAGCTCACCCAACCGGGACACCTATGGCTACACCTTC
>TRBD2|TRBJ2-3|TRBV6-1|NA
CASSELGGGATDTQYF
TGTGCCAGCAGTGAATTAGGCGGGGGGGCCACAGATACGCAGTATTTT
>NA|TRBJ2-3|TRBV20-1|NA
CSAPLFDTQYF
TGCAGTGCTCCCTTATTTGATACGCAGTATTTT
>NA|TRBJ1-1|TRBV5-8|NA
CASSPQGGAFF
TGTGCCAGCAGCCCGCAGGGAGGGGCTTTCTTT
>TRBD1|TRBJ2-1|TRBV5-1|NA
CASSQGDRDGGEQFF
TGCGCCAGCAGCCAGGGGGACAGGGACGGGGGTGAGCAGTTCTTC
>TRBD1|TRBJ2-7|TRBV19|NA
CASRPGDRAHEQYF
TGTGCCAGTAGACCCGGGGACAGGGCCCACGAGCAGTACTTC
>NA|TRBJ2-1|TRBV19|NA
CASNLEGGREQFF
TGTGCCAGTAACTTGGAGGGGGGGAGAGAGCAGTTCTTC
>NA|TRBJ1-6|TRBV7-6|NA
CASSPTGGEMSSPLHF
TGTGCCAGCAGCCCGACAGGCGGTGAGATGAGCTCACCCCTCCACTTT
>NA|TRBJ2-1|TRBV9|NA
CASSVWGGDSYNEQFF
TGTGCCAGCAGCGTATGGGGGGGCGACTCCTACAATGAGCAGTTCTTC
>TRBD2|TRBJ2-5|TRBV5-6|NA
CASSTTFGTSGGLGGTQYF
TGTGCCAGCAGCACCACTTTTGGGACTAGCGGGGGCCTCGGGGGGACCCAGTACTTC
>TRBD2|TRBJ2-7|TRBV5-1|NA
CASSLAGSSYEQYF
TGCGCCAGCAGCTTAGCGGGGAGCTCCTACGAGCAGTACTTC
>TRBD1|TRBJ2-7|TRBV28|NA
CASSGGTGRYSYEQYF
TGTGCCAGCAGTGGGGGGACAGGACGCTACTCCTACGAGCAGTACTTC
>NA|TRBJ1-2|TRBV4-2|NA
CASSPSVARAGGTNYGYTF
TGTGCCAGCAGCCCCTCCGTCGCGAGGGCAGGAGGTACTAACTATGGCTACACCTTC
>TRBD1|TRBJ1-5|TRBV27|NA
CASSVGQGNNQPQHF
TGTGCCAGCAGTGTAGGACAGGGAAACAATCAGCCCCAGCATTTT
>TRBD2|TRBJ2-2|TRBV6-6|NA
CASSLLAGGSTGELFF
TGTGCCAGCAGCCTACTAGCGGGGGGGTCGACCGGGGAGCTGTTTTTT